Listed below are T cell receptor beta chains from one sample, sequenced in a study of regulatory T cells in long-lasting Graves disease. One entry per CDR3 protein results from TCRdb running MiXCR on the multiplex PCR reads. The data show about 470,000 distinct CDR3 sequences, with about a fifth seen just once and 7.8% held by the top ten. The material was peripheral blood mononuclear cells (PBMCs), obtained when the disease was refractory, from a patient treated with antithyroid drugs. Receptor source: a female donor with Graves disease. Each CDR3 is given with its conserved first and last residue. D genes are given only for firm matches. Clone size is given for some rows only: seen once, a few or many times, or a class if the clone is expanded.

d_call: TRBD1; clone_size: NA; v_call: TRBV24-1; j_call: TRBJ1-1; cdr3_nt: TGTGCCACCAGTGATTTCGGTTTCAGGGACAGGGAACAAGACACTGAAGCTTTCTTT; cdr3_aa: CATSDFGFRDREQDTEAFF
d_call: TRBD1; clone_size: NA; v_call: TRBV9; j_call: TRBJ2-1; cdr3_nt: TGTGCCAGCAGCGAGACAGGGGTCGGATACAATGAGCAGTTCTTC; cdr3_aa: CASSETGVGYNEQFF
d_call: TRBD2; clone_size: NA; v_call: TRBV12-3/TRBV12-4; j_call: TRBJ2-3; cdr3_nt: TGTGCCAGCAGTTTATGGGCTAGCGGGAGCGACGATACGCAGTATTTT; cdr3_aa: CASSLWASGSDDTQYF
d_call: NA; clone_size: many; v_call: TRBV24-1; j_call: TRBJ2-1; cdr3_nt: TGTGCCACCAGTGATGACACCCAAGAGCAGTTCTTC; cdr3_aa: CATSDDTQEQFF
d_call: TRBD2; clone_size: many; v_call: TRBV7-9; j_call: TRBJ2-5; cdr3_nt: TGTGCCAGCAGCTCCAAAAAAAGGACTAGCGGGGAACAAGAGACCCAGTACTTC; cdr3_aa: CASSSKKRTSGEQETQYF
d_call: NA; clone_size: NA; v_call: TRBV28; j_call: TRBJ1-4; cdr3_nt: TGTGCCAGCGCCGCTGGGGATGAAAAACTGTTTTTT; cdr3_aa: CASAAGDEKLFF
d_call: NA; clone_size: NA; v_call: TRBV5-1; j_call: TRBJ2-2; cdr3_nt: TGCGCCAGCAGCTTGGGAGTAGCGGCCTACACCGGGGAGCTGTTTTTT; cdr3_aa: CASSLGVAAYTGELFF
d_call: NA; clone_size: few; v_call: TRBV7-2; j_call: TRBJ1-1; cdr3_nt: TGTGCCAACAACCACCCCCGGGAACCTGAAGCTTTCTTT; cdr3_aa: CANNHPREPEAFF
d_call: TRBD1; clone_size: NA; v_call: TRBV7-9; j_call: TRBJ1-2; cdr3_nt: TGTGCCAGCAGCTCAGGGGGATCGTTAGGCGGCTACACCTTC; cdr3_aa: CASSSGGSLGGYTF
d_call: NA; clone_size: NA; v_call: TRBV27; j_call: TRBJ2-6; cdr3_nt: TGTGCCAGCAGCTCTGACTCTGGGGCCAACGTCCTGACTTTC; cdr3_aa: CASSSDSGANVLTF
d_call: NA; clone_size: NA; v_call: TRBV28; j_call: TRBJ2-5; cdr3_nt: NA; cdr3_aa: CASSFARGSETQYF